The T cell receptor (beta chain) described here comes from a study of vaccination and CD4 T cells after COVID-19. Study overall: Typically, post-vaccine samples were obtained a median about 79 days after dose two, within a range of 14 to 241. The control cultures got either a CEFX pool, an HIV-1 Nef pool, or no peptide at all.

Once obtained from cultured CD4+ T cells, the DNA was sequenced using the Oncomine TCR Beta short-read assay. From the PCR reads, TCRdb called clonotypes with MiXCR, one entry per CDR3 protein. The profile covers about 18,000 distinct CDR3 sequences, with 45% to 60% appearing a single time and 20% to 25% taken by the ten largest. The CDR3 spans 15 residues. J lost 9 bases, V lost 2 bases, and 10 bases had no gene match. CDR1 is DFQATT and CDR2 is SNEGSKA in the germline V gene (reference sequence). Time point of the sample: late sampling 161 to 241 days after vaccination in three convalescent patients. Documented treatment: roughly 11-day PBMC culture with coronavirus spike peptide pools or control peptides (ViraFEST assay). Study outcomes and limitations: Going from approximately 21 to 38, median SARS-CoV-2-reactive clonotypes did not rise significantly.

To note about this clonotype: The antigen remains unidentified.

This TCR was sampled from a human donor who had recovered from COVID-19. The rearrangement uses TRBV20-1 and TRBJ2-1; 10 bases are shared with TRBD2. Material: CD4+ T cells from blood, cultured in vitro, obtained about 7 months after SARS-CoV-2 vaccination. The CDR3 DNA reads TGCAGTGCTAGACCCTCAACTAGCGGGACTCTTGAGCAGTTCTTC. Its translation is CSARPSTSGTLEQFF.